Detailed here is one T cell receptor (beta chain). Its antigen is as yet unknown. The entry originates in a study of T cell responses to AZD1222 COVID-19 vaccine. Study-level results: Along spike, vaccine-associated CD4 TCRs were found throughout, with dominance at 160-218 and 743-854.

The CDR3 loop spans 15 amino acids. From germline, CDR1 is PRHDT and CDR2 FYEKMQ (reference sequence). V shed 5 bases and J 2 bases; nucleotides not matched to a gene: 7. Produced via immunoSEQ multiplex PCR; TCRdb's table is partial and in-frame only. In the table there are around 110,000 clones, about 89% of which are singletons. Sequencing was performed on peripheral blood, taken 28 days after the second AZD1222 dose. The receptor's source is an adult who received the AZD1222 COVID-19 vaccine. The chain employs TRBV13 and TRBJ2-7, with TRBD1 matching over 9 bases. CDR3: CASSPGTGKTYEQYF. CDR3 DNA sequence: TGTGCCAGCAGCCCCGGGACAGGGAAAACCTACGAGCAGTACTTC.